The text below deals with one T cell receptor (beta chain). A much larger clone sits a single nucleotide away, making a read error possible. With 2 bases clipped from V and 6 bases from J, the junction kept 23 bases outside the gene matches. The germline gives CDR1 MRHNA, CDR2 SNTAGT. CDR3 length equals 20 residues. The source of the sample is a study of metastatic and nonmetastatic thyroid tumors. Source study methods: A classifier of distant metastasis in papillary thyroid cancer was built from CDR3 differences (across clinicopathological groups). From the PCR reads, TCRdb re-called clones with MiXCR. For this entry, the V and J calls and clone size follow TCRdb and not the study's own pipeline. The sample has about 25,000 clones; 20% to 25% are singletons. Patients were all untreated before their thyroid surgery.

The sample comprised adjacent normal tissue. This TCR was sampled from a female donor with papillary thyroid cancer or a benign thyroid nodule (not recorded which). Some clones in this sample may be carry-over from other donors' samples. V is TRBV6-4 and J is TRBJ1-2; 8 nucleotides agree with TRBD1. The CDR3 sequence is CASSDLPNRDRFSGSHGYTF. CDR3 nucleotides: TGTGCCAGCAGTGACCTACCCAACCGGGACAGGTTCTCCGGGTCACATGGCTACACCTTC.